These 27 T cell receptor beta chains were all obtained from the same sample, sequenced in a study of PD-L1 blockade in urothelial cancer. Clones were read by immunoSEQ multiplex PCR, and TCRdb kept only the in-frame ones, dropping some. The table records around 68,000 clones, 75% to 90% of them present only once. Stated time point: pretreatment peripheral blood. The sequences come from PBMCs, collected around atezolizumab (anti-PD-L1) treatment. The receptors stem from a man between 65 and 85 years old with urothelial cancer.

The chain carries TRBV15 and TRBJ1-1, with D possibly being TRBD1 (5 bases). Germline loops: CDR1 LNHNV, CDR2 YYDKDF (reference sequence). V shed 4 bases and J shed 1 base, with 10 bases lying between them. The CDR3 is 14 amino acids. CDR3 region: CATSISGGNTEAFF. CDR3 sequence (DNA): TGTGCCACCAGCATCTCCGGGGGGAACACTGAAGCTTTCTTT.

This clone was picked up one time. This rearrangement joins TRBV9 to TRBJ2-6; D uncertain. Germline V gives CDR1 SGDLS, CDR2 YYNGEE. The CDR3 spans 16 residues. V lost 4 bases and J 0 bases, leaving 11 bases between the germline ends. The CDR3 sequence is CASSQSGSSGANVLTF. DNA of the CDR3: TGTGCCAGCAGCCAGTCAGGTAGCTCTGGGGCCAACGTCCTGACTTTC.

J is TRBJ2-5 and V is TRBV9; 11 bases are shared with TRBD1. Germline CDR1 and CDR2: SGDLS and YYNGEE. The V gene end was trimmed by 2 bases and the J gene end by 5 bases; junction bases not matched to a gene: 8. CDR3 length equals 16 residues. DNA for the CDR3: TGTGCCAGCAGCGTGACCGGACAGGGGGCGAGGGAGACCCAGTACTTC. This translates into CASSVTGQGARETQYF.

The J gene is TRBJ2-5, the V gene TRBV4-1; the D gene is possibly TRBD2 (5 bases). Trimming shortened V by 0 bases and J by 1 base, and 12 bases separated the two germline ends. Germline-derived CDR1 and CDR2 are MGHRA and YSYEKL. This CDR3 is 16 amino acids long. The CDR3 sequence: CASSQDGEGFQETQYF. The CDR3 DNA reads as TGCGCCAGCAGCCAAGACGGTGAGGGCTTCCAAGAGACCCAGTACTTC.

The chain recombines TRBV29-1 with TRBJ2-5, with 7 nucleotides matching TRBD2. The V segment lost 0 bases and the J segment 1 base; nucleotides outside the gene matches: 8. The CDR3 runs to 16 residues. Germline CDR1 and CDR2: SQVTM and ANQGSEA. CDR3 sequence reads: CSVEEGGAQRQETQYF. In DNA, the CDR3 is TGCAGCGTTGAAGAGGGAGGGGCACAGCGCCAAGAGACCCAGTACTTC. The full variable domain, its missing parts supplied by reference TRBV29-1 and TRBJ2-5, is SAVISQKPSRDICQRGTSLTIQCQVDSQVTMMFWYRQQPGQSLTLIATANQGSEATYESGFVIDKFPISRPNLTFSTLTVSNMSPEDSSIYLCSVEEGGAQRQETQYFGPGTRLLVL.

The chain is built from TRBV5-1 and TRBJ1-2, with 8 bases aligning to TRBD1. CDR1 SGHRS and CDR2 YFSETQ come from the germline V gene. Trimming cost V 1 base and J 8 bases; bases outside gene matches: 13. This CDR3 has 16 residues. The CDR3 protein is CASSLIAGGVGGGYTF. The CDR3 DNA reads as TGCGCCAGCAGCTTGATAGCAGGGGGCGTTGGCGGCGGCTACACCTTC.

The chain employs TRBV30 and TRBJ2-3; 9 bases line up with TRBD2. With 1 base clipped from V and 2 bases from J, the junction kept 16 bases outside the gene matches. Per the germline V gene, CDR1 is GTSNPN and CDR2 is SVGIG (reference sequence). The CDR3 covers 19 residues. The DNA of the CDR3 is TGTGCCTGGAGTGGTTTGTTTTTGCGGGAGGGGAAGGACACAGATACGCAGTATTTT. Translation: CAWSGLFLREGKDTDTQYF.

The chain has TRBV6-6 and TRBJ1-1; D perhaps matches TRBD1 (5 bases). This CDR3 contains 13 residues. Germline loops: CDR1 MNHNY, CDR2 SVGAGI (reference sequence). V shed 2 bases and J shed 7 bases, with 11 bases lying between them. CDR3 sequence reads: CASSYSPQGEAFF. In nucleotides, the CDR3 is TGTGCCAGCAGTTACAGTCCCCAGGGTGAAGCTTTCTTT.

V and J are TRBV7-2 and TRBJ2-7, with a tentative D call TRBD1 (5 bases). CDR3 length equals 14 residues. V lost 1 base and J 7 bases, leaving 14 bases between the germline ends. Germline-derived CDR1 and CDR2 are SGHTA and FQGNSA. The CDR3 region has the DNA TGTGCCAGCAGCTTAGTATCTAAGGCAGGGGAGCAGTACTTC. It is translated as CASSLVSKAGEQYF.

J is TRBJ2-2 and V is TRBV11-2, with TRBD2 as a possible D gene (5 bases). Trimming took 1 base from V and 4 from J, leaving 10 bases between them. This CDR3 spans 15 amino acids. Per germline, CDR1 SGHAT and CDR2 FQNNGV. The CDR3 region has the DNA TGTGCCAGCAGCTTAGGGGGAGCCTCCACCGGGGAGCTGTTTTTT. It codes for CASSLGGASTGELFF.

This chain uses TRBV10-2 with TRBJ2-7; D unresolved. This CDR3 is built from 12 residues. CDR1 and CDR2 from the germline V gene are WSHSY and SAAADI. The V end was cut by 6 bases, the J end by 3 bases, with 9 bases between. The CDR3 DNA follows: TGCGCCAGCAGCTCCTACCTCTACGAGCAGTACTTC. Its translation: CASSSYLYEQYF.

This chain joins TRBV4-1 and TRBJ1-2; possible D gene TRBD1, 5 bases. CDR1 and CDR2 from the germline V gene are MGHRA and YSYEKL. V was shortened by 4 bases and J by 0 bases, with 9 bases between the two germline ends. The CDR3 loop spans 14 amino acids. The CDR3 is CASSLRQTNYGYTF. In DNA form, the CDR3 reads TGCGCCAGCAGCCTTCGACAGACTAACTATGGCTACACCTTC.

Comments on this clone: The DNA is left out, because the CDR3 cannot be placed on it with certainty; the CDR3 is given as TCRdb lists it. The chain links TRBV21-1 to TRBJ1-5; TRBD1 is the table's D call, not checked against the DNA. TRBV21-1 represents a pseudogene. Including both end residues, the CDR3 is 15 amino acids long. This CDR3 is CASSKGRYSCQPQHF.

This chain connects TRBV19 to TRBJ1-1; 7 bases match TRBD1. The germline V gene has CDR1 LNHDA and CDR2 SQIVND (reference sequence). Unmatched junction bases numbered 4, after V lost 3 bases and J lost 0 bases. The CDR3 runs to 15 residues. The chain's CDR3 is CASSILGGMNTEAFF. In DNA form, the CDR3 reads TGTGCCAGTAGTATCCTAGGGGGCATGAACACTGAAGCTTTCTTT.

This clone came up a few times. The chain joins TRBV4-2 to TRBJ2-1; TRBD2 agrees at 9 bases. This CDR3 spans 16 amino acids. CDR1 LGHNA and CDR2 YNFKEQ come from the germline V gene. Trimming took 1 base from V and 8 from J; bases not matched to a gene: 9. The CDR3 loop is CASSQVVREGPDEQFF. CDR3 coding DNA: TGTGCCAGCAGCCAAGTGGTGCGGGAGGGCCCGGATGAGCAGTTCTTC.

The rearrangement links TRBV6-1 to TRBJ2-5, with unresolved D. Germline V CDR1 and CDR2: MNHNS, SASEGT. The CDR3 covers 14 residues. Trimming stripped 5 bases from V and 5 bases from J, with 15 bases between. The CDR3 here is CASSLQYPGETQYF. As DNA, the CDR3 is TGTGCCAGCAGTCTCCAGTACCCCGGGGAGACCCAGTACTTC.

This clone was picked up one time. V is TRBV7-2 and J is TRBJ1-5; D is undetermined. V lost 9 bases and J lost 6, with 18 bases in between. The germline gives CDR1 SGHTA, CDR2 FQGNSA. The CDR3 length is 14 residues. The CDR3, as DNA: TGTGCCAGTTCACCCGGGTCACAACGTCAGCCCCAGCATTTT. This translates into CASSPGSQRQPQHF.

The chain employs TRBV9 and TRBJ1-4; D unresolved. Germline CDR1 and CDR2: SGDLS and YYNGEE. V was clipped by 4 bases and J by 2 bases, with 12 bases between them. The CDR3 covers 15 residues. The CDR3 spells CASSPEGGTNEKLFF. For the CDR3, the DNA is TGTGCCAGCAGCCCCGAGGGAGGTACTAATGAAAAACTGTTTTTT.

The chain joins TRBV5-4 to TRBJ2-1; 12 bases align to TRBD2. CDR1 and CDR2 (germline): SGHNT, YYREEE (reference sequence). The CDR3 runs to 16 residues. The trim removed 4 bases at V and 14 bases at J, leaving 16 bases unmatched. CDR3 residues: CASSPPGLAGTGRKFF. DNA of the CDR3: TGTGCCAGCAGCCCGCCGGGACTAGCGGGTACCGGTAGGAAGTTCTTC.

V is TRBV9 and J is TRBJ2-3; TRBD2 matches 11 bases. The germline CDR1 and CDR2 sequences are SGDLS and YYNGEE. Trimming cost V 4 bases and J 8 bases; bases outside gene matches: 6. The CDR3 consists of 14 residues. CDR3 sequence reads: CASSPGLAGFTQYF. In DNA form, the CDR3 reads TGTGCCAGCAGCCCCGGACTAGCGGGTTTTACGCAGTATTTT.

The chain joins TRBV28 to TRBJ2-7, with D maybe TRBD2 (5 bases). The length of the CDR3 is 14 residues. Germline lookup yields CDR1 MDHEN and CDR2 SYDVKM. V was trimmed by 5 bases and J by 5 bases, leaving 16 bases between them. DNA for the CDR3: TGTGCCAGCAGTCCCCCGAGGGATTCGCACGAGCAGTACTTC. Its protein is CASSPPRDSHEQYF.

The sample holds a few counts of this clone. This chain links TRBV7-2 with TRBJ1-2; no clear D gene. This CDR3 comprises 13 residues. V shed 1 base and J shed 3 bases, with 6 bases lying between them. Germline assignment: CDR1 SGHTA and CDR2 FQGNSA. The CDR3: CASSLGRDYGYTF. In nucleotides, the CDR3 is TGTGCCAGCAGCTTAGGTCGGGACTATGGCTACACCTTC.

The chain joins TRBV18 to TRBJ2-3, with no clear D. The CDR3 sequence is 14 residues long. Germline V lookup: CDR1 KGHSH, CDR2 LQKENI. V lost 2 bases to trimming and J lost 2 bases, with 8 bases between them. The CDR3 region has the DNA TGTGCCAGCTCACCAGCACTTTCCACAGATACGCAGTATTTT. It encodes CASSPALSTDTQYF.

This sequence joins TRBV28 and TRBJ1-5; D unclear. V lost 6 bases, J lost 6 bases, and 12 bases lay in between. The CDR3 covers 13 residues. Germline CDR1 and CDR2: MDHEN and SYDVKM. In DNA, the CDR3 is TGTGCCAGCAGGGGCGAAGAACGTCAGCCCCAGCATTTT. This codes for CASRGEERQPQHF.

This clone has a handful of counts. This rearrangement joins TRBV7-2 to TRBJ1-5, with 7 bases matching TRBD1. There are 17 residues in the CDR3. Germline loops: CDR1 SGHTA, CDR2 FQGNSA. V dropped 1 base and J dropped 6; count of bases not matched to a gene: 12. CDR3 sequence reads: CASSLGPLNRGGQPQHF. CDR3 coding DNA: TGTGCCAGCAGCTTAGGTCCACTAAACAGGGGTGGTCAGCCCCAGCATTTT.

Only one count was recorded for this clone. This rearrangement joins TRBV7-2 to TRBJ2-3; 7 bases align to TRBD2. This CDR3 comprises 14 residues. J lost 2 bases, V lost 4 bases, and 3 bases had no gene match. Germline V CDR1 and CDR2: SGHTA, FQGNSA. As DNA, the CDR3 is TGTGCCAGCAGCTCACTAGCGACCACAGATACGCAGTATTTT. Translating gives CASSSLATTDTQYF. Together with reference TRBV7-2 and TRBJ2-3, the CDR3 gives the full variable domain: GAGVSQSPSNKVTEKGKDVELRCDPISGHTALYWYRQSLGQGLEFLIYFQGNSAPDKSGLPSDRFSAERTGGSVSTLTIQRTQQEDSAVYLCASSSLATTDTQYFGPGTRLTVL.

This rearrangement joins TRBV7-2 to TRBJ2-5, with 9 bases identical to TRBD2. CDR3 length: 15 amino acids. J lost 5 bases, V lost 2 bases, and 6 bases had no gene match. CDR1 is SGHTA, CDR2 FQGNSA, per germline. CDR3 sequence reads: CASSLNSGSGETQYF. The CDR3 DNA reads TGTGCCAGCAGCTTAAATAGCGGGAGCGGGGAGACCCAGTACTTC.